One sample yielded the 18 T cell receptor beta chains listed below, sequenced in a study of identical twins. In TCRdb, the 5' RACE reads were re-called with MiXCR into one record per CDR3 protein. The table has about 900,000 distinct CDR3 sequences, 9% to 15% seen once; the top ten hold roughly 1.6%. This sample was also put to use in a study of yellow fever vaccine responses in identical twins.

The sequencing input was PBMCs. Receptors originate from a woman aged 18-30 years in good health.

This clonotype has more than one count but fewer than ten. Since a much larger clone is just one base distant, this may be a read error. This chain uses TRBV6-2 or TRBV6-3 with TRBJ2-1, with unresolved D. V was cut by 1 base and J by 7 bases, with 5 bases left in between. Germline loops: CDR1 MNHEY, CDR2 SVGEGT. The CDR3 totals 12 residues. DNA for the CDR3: TGTGCCAGCAGTTACTTAGGGAATGAGCAGTTCTTC. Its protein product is CASSYLGNEQFF.

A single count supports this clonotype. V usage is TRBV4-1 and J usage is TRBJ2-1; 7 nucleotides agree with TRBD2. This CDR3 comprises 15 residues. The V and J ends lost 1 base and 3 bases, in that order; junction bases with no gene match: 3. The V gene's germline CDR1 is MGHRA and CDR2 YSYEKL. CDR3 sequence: CASSQGGTNYNEQFF. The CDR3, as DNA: TGCGCCAGCAGCCAAGGGGGGACTAACTACAATGAGCAGTTCTTC.

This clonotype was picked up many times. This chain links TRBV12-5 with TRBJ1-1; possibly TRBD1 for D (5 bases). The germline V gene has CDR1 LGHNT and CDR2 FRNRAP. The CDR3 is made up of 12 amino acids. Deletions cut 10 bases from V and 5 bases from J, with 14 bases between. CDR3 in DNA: TGTGCTATCTCCAACAGGTTAACTGAAGCTTTCTTT. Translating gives CAISNRLTEAFF. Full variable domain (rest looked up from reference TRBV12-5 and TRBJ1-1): DARVTQTPRHKVTEMGQEVTMRCQPILGHNTVFWYRQTMMQGLELLAYFRNRAPLDDSGMPKDRFSAEMPDATLATLKIQPSEPRDSAVYFCAISNRLTEAFFGQGTRLTVV.

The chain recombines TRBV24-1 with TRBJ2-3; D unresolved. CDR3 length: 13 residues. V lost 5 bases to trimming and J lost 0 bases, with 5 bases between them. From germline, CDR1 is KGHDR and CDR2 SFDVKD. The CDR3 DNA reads TGTGCCACCAGTGTGGCTAGCACAGATACGCAGTATTTT. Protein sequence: CATSVASTDTQYF.

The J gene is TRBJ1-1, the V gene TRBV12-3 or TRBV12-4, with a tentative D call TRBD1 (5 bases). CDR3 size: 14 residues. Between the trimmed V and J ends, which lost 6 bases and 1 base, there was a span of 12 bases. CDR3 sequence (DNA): TGTGCCAGCAGCTCATTCCAGGGGAACACTGAAGCTTTCTTT. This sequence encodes CASSSFQGNTEAFF.

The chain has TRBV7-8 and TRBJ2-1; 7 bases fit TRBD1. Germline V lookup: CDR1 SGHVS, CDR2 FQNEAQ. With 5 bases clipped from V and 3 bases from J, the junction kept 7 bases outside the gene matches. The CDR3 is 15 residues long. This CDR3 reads CASSVRDSLYNEQFF. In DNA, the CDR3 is TGTGCCAGCAGCGTCCGGGACAGTCTCTACAATGAGCAGTTCTTC.

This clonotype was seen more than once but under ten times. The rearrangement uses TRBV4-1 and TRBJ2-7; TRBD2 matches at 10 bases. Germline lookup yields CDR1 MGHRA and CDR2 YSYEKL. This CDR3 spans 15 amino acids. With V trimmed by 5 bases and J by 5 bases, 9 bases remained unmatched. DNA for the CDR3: TGCGCCAGCAGCGCTACGGCTAGCGGGGGAAACGAGCAGTACGTC. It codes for CASSATASGGNEQYV.

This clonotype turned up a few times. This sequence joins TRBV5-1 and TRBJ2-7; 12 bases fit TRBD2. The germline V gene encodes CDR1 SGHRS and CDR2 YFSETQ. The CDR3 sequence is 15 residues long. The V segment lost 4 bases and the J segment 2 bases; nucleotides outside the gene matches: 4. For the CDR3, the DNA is TGCGCCAGCAGCATCGGACTAGCGGGGCCCTACGAGCAGTACTTC. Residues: CASSIGLAGPYEQYF.

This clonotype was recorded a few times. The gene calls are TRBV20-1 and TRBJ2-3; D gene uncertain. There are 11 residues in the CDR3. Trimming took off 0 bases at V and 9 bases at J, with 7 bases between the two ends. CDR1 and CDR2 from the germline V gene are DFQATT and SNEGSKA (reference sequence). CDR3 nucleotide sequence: TGCAGTGCTAGAGATCAGTTCACGCAGTATTTT. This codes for CSARDQFTQYF.

The CDR3 here is CATSDPRVTQETQYF. CDR3 DNA: TGTGCCACCAGTGATCCCAGGGTAACCCAAGAGACCCAGTACTTC. This chain uses TRBV24-1 with TRBJ2-5; possibly TRBD1 for D (5 bases). Trimming took 3 bases from V and 1 from J, leaving 11 bases between them. This CDR3 comprises 15 residues. Germline V gene lookup returns CDR1 KGHDR and CDR2 SFDVKD.

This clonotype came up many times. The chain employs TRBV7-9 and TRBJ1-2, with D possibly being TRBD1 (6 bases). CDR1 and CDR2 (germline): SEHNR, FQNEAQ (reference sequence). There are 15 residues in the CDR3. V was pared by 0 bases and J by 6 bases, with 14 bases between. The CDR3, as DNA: TGTGCCAGCAGCTTAGCGGCAGGGGCTACGAATGGCTACACCTTC. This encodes CASSLAAGATNGYTF.

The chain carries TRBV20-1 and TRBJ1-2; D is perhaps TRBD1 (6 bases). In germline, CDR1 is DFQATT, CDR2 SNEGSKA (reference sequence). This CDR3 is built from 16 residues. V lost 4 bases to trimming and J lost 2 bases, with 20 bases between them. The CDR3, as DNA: TGCAGTGCTATTGTTTCCAGGGGAGGGGCGAACTATGGCTACACCTTC. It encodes CSAIVSRGGANYGYTF.

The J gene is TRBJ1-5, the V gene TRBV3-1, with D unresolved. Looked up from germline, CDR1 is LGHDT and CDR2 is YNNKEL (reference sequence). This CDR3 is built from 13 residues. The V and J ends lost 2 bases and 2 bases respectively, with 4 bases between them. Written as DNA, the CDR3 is TGTGCCAGCAGCCAAAGGGGCAATCAGCCCCAGCATTTT. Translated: CASSQRGNQPQHF. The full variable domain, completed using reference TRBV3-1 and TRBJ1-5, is DTAVSQTPKYLVTQMGNDKSIKCEQNLGHDTMYWYKQDSKKFLKIMFSYNNKELIINETVPNRFSPKSPDKAHLNLHINSLELGDSAVYFCASSQRGNQPQHFGDGTRLSIL.

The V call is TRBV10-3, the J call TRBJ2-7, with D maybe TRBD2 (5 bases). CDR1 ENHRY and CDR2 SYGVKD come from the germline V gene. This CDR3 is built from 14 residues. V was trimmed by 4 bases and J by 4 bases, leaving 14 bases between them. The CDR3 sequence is CAISGGGSRYEQYF. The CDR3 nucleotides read TGTGCCATCAGTGGAGGTGGGAGCCGTTACGAGCAGTACTTC.

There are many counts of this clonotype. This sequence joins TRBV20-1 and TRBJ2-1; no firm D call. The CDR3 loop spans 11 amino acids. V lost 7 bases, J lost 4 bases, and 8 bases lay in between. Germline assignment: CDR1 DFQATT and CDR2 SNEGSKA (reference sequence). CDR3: CSVLGYNEQFF. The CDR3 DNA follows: TGCAGTGTCTTGGGGTACAATGAGCAGTTCTTC.

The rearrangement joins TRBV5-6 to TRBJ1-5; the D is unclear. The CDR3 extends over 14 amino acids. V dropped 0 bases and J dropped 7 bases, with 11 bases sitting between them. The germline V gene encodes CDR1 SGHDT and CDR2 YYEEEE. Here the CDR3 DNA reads TGTGCCAGCAGCTTGGCCTCGGTTGGCCAGCCCCAGCATTTT. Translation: CASSLASVGQPQHF.

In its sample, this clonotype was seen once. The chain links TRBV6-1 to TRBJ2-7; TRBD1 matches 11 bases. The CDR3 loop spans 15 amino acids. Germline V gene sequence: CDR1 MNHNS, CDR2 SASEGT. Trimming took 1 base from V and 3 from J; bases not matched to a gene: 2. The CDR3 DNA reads TGTGCCAGCAGTGAAGTTGGGACAGGGGGCTACGAGCAGTACTTC. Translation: CASSEVGTGGYEQYF.

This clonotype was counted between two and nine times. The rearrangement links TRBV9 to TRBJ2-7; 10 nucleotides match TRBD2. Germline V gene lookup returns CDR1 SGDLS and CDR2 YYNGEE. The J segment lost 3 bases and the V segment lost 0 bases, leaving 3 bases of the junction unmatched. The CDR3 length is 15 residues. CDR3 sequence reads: CASSVAASGSYEQYF. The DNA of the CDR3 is TGTGCCAGCAGCGTAGCGGCTAGCGGGAGCTACGAGCAGTACTTC.